This T cell receptor (beta chain) stems from a study of blood T cell repertoires in COVID-19. In the study's own analysis: Amplified reference gene primers provided the basis for estimating nucleated cell counts. The table came from immunoSEQ multiplex PCR; TCRdb's copy has only in-frame clones and leaves some out. For V, J and clone size, that table is used; D and trimming come from the DNA. In the table there are around 240,000 clones, 70% to 90% of which are singletons. The CDR3 extends over 13 amino acids. CDR1 and CDR2 from the germline V gene are KGHSH and LQKENI. The trim removed 2 bases at V and 4 bases at J, leaving 1 base unmatched. In the case of this clone: The same CDR3 also results from other DNA sequences found in this sample.

The chain recombines TRBV18 with TRBJ1-2; 7 bases agree with TRBD1. Sequencing was done on a sample of PBMCs or T cells enriched from blood (not recorded which). This receptor was taken from a woman aged 45-65 years who had recovered from COVID-19. CDR3 sequence (DNA): TGTGCCAGCTCACCATCAGGGGGCTATGGCTACACCTTC. It specifies CASSPSGGYGYTF.